One T cell receptor (beta chain) is described in this entry. The antigen is not known. Separate from the 666-subject first cohort was the approximately 120-subject validation cohort, to which the donors belonged. The method was immunoSEQ multiplex PCR; TCRdb's version includes in-frame clones alone and lacks a portion of them. The sample carries about 260,000 clones, about nine tenths recorded once. The data belong to a study of cytomegalovirus exposure and HLA in healthy donors. Study findings and constraints: Cytomegalovirus-associated status was assigned to about 170 TCR beta chains.

Trimming left V 7 bases short and J 10 bases short, with 11 bases between. The CDR3 sequence is 10 residues long. CDR1 and CDR2 from the germline V gene are SQVTM and ANQGSEA. The receptor was isolated from a woman aged 25 to 39 in good health and CMV-seronegative. V and J are TRBV29-1 and TRBJ2-1; possible D gene TRBD2, 5 bases. Sequenced sample: PBMCs. CDR3 bases: TGCAGCGCTGGCGGACTGGAGCAGTTCTTC. Protein product: CSAGGLEQFF.